The 29 T cell receptor beta chains listed next were all sequenced from one sample in a study of blood T cell repertoires in COVID-19. The assay was immunoSEQ multiplex PCR, and TCRdb's table has in-frame clones only and misses some. This repertoire shows about 260,000 clones, 65% to 90% found once; its top ten account for less than 15%. The sequenced sample was peripheral blood. All receptors derive from a human donor in a cohort sampled during active COVID-19.

This clone was seen a handful of times. This chain links TRBV6-2 or TRBV6-3 with TRBJ1-1; 10 positions match TRBD1. The length of the CDR3 is 13 residues. Per germline, CDR1 MNHEY and CDR2 SVGEGT. V shed 6 bases and J 8 bases; nucleotides not matched to a gene: 6. The CDR3 is CASSIDRGQEAFF. The CDR3 DNA sequence: TGTGCCAGCAGCATAGACAGGGGGCAGGAAGCTTTCTTT.

This clone has just a few counts. V gene TRBV7-9 combines with J gene TRBJ1-1; D perhaps matches TRBD1 (5 bases). This CDR3 has 15 residues. Trimming took 5 bases from V and 3 from J, leaving 16 bases between them. Germline V CDR1 and CDR2: SEHNR, FQNEAQ (reference sequence). CDR3: CASSTTATLDTEAFF. As DNA, the CDR3 is TGTGCCAGCAGCACGACAGCCACCTTGGACACTGAAGCTTTCTTT. The whole variable domain, remainder taken from reference TRBV7-9 and TRBJ1-1, is DTGVSQNPRHKITKRGQNVTFRCDPISEHNRLYWYRQTLGQGPEFLTYFQNEAQLEKSRLLSDRFSAERPKGSFSTLEIQRTEQGDSAMYLCASSTTATLDTEAFFGQGTRLTVV.

This chain connects TRBV9 to TRBJ1-1, with 9 bases that match TRBD1. CDR1 is SGDLS, CDR2 YYNGEE, per germline. The junction had 7 bases not matched to a gene; V was cut back by 3 bases and J by 1 base. CDR3 size: 16 residues. The CDR3 is CASSGRQGGQNTEAFF. CDR3 DNA sequence: TGTGCCAGCAGCGGACGACAGGGGGGCCAGAACACTGAAGCTTTCTTT.

The CDR3 sequence: CASSLADRVSTEAFF. CDR3 bases: TGTGCCAGCAGCTTAGCTGACAGGGTGAGCACTGAAGCTTTCTTT. The rearrangement uses TRBV7-6 and TRBJ1-1; 7 nucleotides align to TRBD1. The V segment lost 0 bases and the J segment 4 bases; nucleotides outside the gene matches: 5. Germline CDR1 is SGHVS and CDR2 is FNYEAQ. This CDR3 comprises 15 residues.

A single count supports this clone. The chain couples TRBV18 to TRBJ2-1; D might be TRBD1 (5 bases). Germline CDR1 KGHSH, CDR2 LQKENI. V was pared by 0 bases and J by 3 bases, with 6 bases between. CDR3 length: 14 residues. Here the CDR3 reads CASSPPTVYNEQFF. CDR3 sequence (DNA): TGTGCCAGCTCACCACCGACAGTCTACAATGAGCAGTTCTTC.

The rearrangement uses TRBV7-9 and TRBJ2-7; a weak D match, TRBD1 (5 bases). Germline V gene sequence: CDR1 SEHNR, CDR2 FQNEAQ (reference sequence). V was clipped by 6 bases and J by 6 bases, with 12 bases between them. This CDR3 is 12 amino acids long. The CDR3 loop is CASSQGVGEQYF. The CDR3 nucleotides read TGTGCCAGCAGTCAAGGGGTGGGCGAGCAGTACTTC.

This chain joins TRBV7-2 and TRBJ1-2; TRBD1 agrees at 7 bases. Losses at the gene ends were 5 bases for V and 8 bases for J; bases not matched to a gene: 8. CDR3 length: 13 residues. CDR1 SGHTA and CDR2 FQGNSA come from the germline V gene. The CDR3 sequence: CASSVTGVSGYTF. The CDR3 DNA reads TGTGCCAGCAGCGTAACAGGGGTAAGCGGCTACACCTTC. Full variable domain (rest looked up from reference TRBV7-2 and TRBJ1-2): GAGVSQSPSNKVTEKGKDVELRCDPISGHTALYWYRQSLGQGLEFLIYFQGNSAPDKSGLPSDRFSAERTGGSVSTLTIQRTQQEDSAVYLCASSVTGVSGYTFGSGTRLTVV.

The rearrangement uses TRBV15 and TRBJ1-5, with D perhaps TRBD1 (6 bases). The CDR3 covers 16 residues. Germline V gene sequence: CDR1 LNHNV, CDR2 YYDKDF (reference sequence). V shed 5 bases and J shed 4 bases, with 18 bases lying between them. Here the CDR3 reads CATSVLQGILNQPQHF. CDR3 in DNA: TGTGCCACCAGCGTGCTCCAGGGGATCCTTAATCAGCCCCAGCATTTT.

V and J are TRBV28 and TRBJ2-3, with a possible D match to TRBD2 (6 bases). The germline V gene has CDR1 MDHEN and CDR2 SYDVKM. The ends were cut back, 7 bases at V and 0 bases at J, with 17 bases in the middle. This CDR3 comprises 16 residues. The CDR3 bases are TGTGCCAGCAACGTGAAGGTCGGGACTAGCACAGATACGCAGTATTTT. Its translation: CASNVKVGTSTDTQYF.

The genes are TRBV4-1 and TRBJ2-1; TRBD2 agrees at 9 bases. The J segment lost 10 bases and the V segment lost 2 bases, leaving 12 bases of the junction unmatched. The germline V gene encodes CDR1 MGHRA and CDR2 YSYEKL. This CDR3 is 16 amino acids long. For the CDR3, the DNA is TGCGCCAGCAGCCAACAACCTAGCGGGGCCGTGCGGGAGCAGTTCTTC. As protein: CASSQQPSGAVREQFF.

This chain uses TRBV19 with TRBJ2-1; D is ambiguous. The CDR3 is 11 amino acids. Per the germline V gene, CDR1 is LNHDA and CDR2 is SQIVND (reference sequence). Trimming cost V 5 bases and J 6 bases, with 5 bases left between them. For the CDR3, the DNA is TGTGCCAGTAGTTTACTCAATGAGCAGTTCTTC. It yields the protein CASSLLNEQFF.

The genes are TRBV2 and TRBJ2-1; TRBD1 matches 10 bases. The germline gives CDR1 SNHLY, CDR2 FYNNEI. V shed 6 bases and J 1 base; nucleotides not matched to a gene: 6. The CDR3 covers 16 residues. CDR3 amino acids: CASRRGQGQSYNEQFF. As DNA, the CDR3 is TGTGCCAGCAGACGGGGACAGGGGCAGTCCTACAATGAGCAGTTCTTC.

The chain links TRBV6-2 or TRBV6-3 to TRBJ1-4; weak D call: TRBD1 (5 bases). The V gene lost 2 bases and the J gene lost 8 bases, with 12 bases spanning the gap. The germline CDR1 and CDR2 sequences are MNHEY and SVGEGT. The CDR3 consists of 14 residues. CDR3 nucleotide sequence: TGTGCCAGCAGTTACCTGGGGGGAGGCGAAAAACTGTTTTTT. Translating gives CASSYLGGGEKLFF.

The chain couples TRBV5-5 to TRBJ1-3; the D gene is possibly TRBD1 (6 bases). Per the germline V gene, CDR1 is SGHKS and CDR2 is YYEKEE (reference sequence). Trimming cost V 1 base and J 6 bases, with 8 bases left between them. The CDR3 length is 13 residues. CDR3 coding DNA: TGTGCCAGCAGCTTGCAGGGGTCAAACACCATATATTTT. Protein: CASSLQGSNTIYF.

CDR3 in DNA: TGTGCCTCGAAAATGACAGGACAGGGTACTGGCGAGCAGTACTTC. Its translation: CASKMTGQGTGEQYF. This chain uses TRBV2 with TRBJ2-7; 8 bases agree with TRBD1. This CDR3 spans 15 amino acids. In germline, CDR1 is SNHLY, CDR2 FYNNEI. The V segment lost 11 bases and the J segment 6 bases; nucleotides outside the gene matches: 18.

The chain carries TRBV4-1 and TRBJ2-7; TRBD2 aligns across 11 bases. V was clipped by 0 bases and J by 3 bases; unmatched bases: 4. CDR3 length: 16 residues. CDR1 and CDR2 from the germline V gene are MGHRA and YSYEKL. The CDR3 DNA reads as TGCGCCAGCAGCCAAGAGGGGACTAGCGGCTTCTACGAGCAGTACTTC. Translated, it gives CASSQEGTSGFYEQYF.

V and J are TRBV4-1 and TRBJ2-3, with 7 bases lining up with TRBD1. Germline loops: CDR1 MGHRA, CDR2 YSYEKL. The CDR3 has 14 residues. Trimming at V came to 4 bases and at J to 1 base, leaving 2 bases not matched to a gene. CDR3 in amino acids: CASSPGQGTDTQYF. The CDR3 nucleotides read TGCGCCAGCAGCCCAGGACAGGGCACAGATACGCAGTATTTT.

The chain links TRBV3-1 (or the pseudogene TRBV3-2) to TRBJ1-6; 8 bases fit TRBD1. From germline, CDR1 is LGHDT and CDR2 YNNKEL (reference sequence). This CDR3 is built from 15 residues. V gave up 5 bases and J gave up 9 bases; unmatched junction bases: 9. The CDR3 loop reads CASSYGTGVASPLHF. CDR3 in DNA: TGTGCCAGCAGCTACGGGACAGGCGTGGCTTCACCCCTCCACTTT.

The V and J genes are TRBV5-4 and TRBJ2-7; tentatively, D is TRBD1 (5 bases). CDR1 and CDR2 from the germline V gene are SGHNT and YYREEE (reference sequence). The CDR3 totals 14 residues. With 1 base removed from V and 6 bases from J, the gap between germline ends came to 14 bases. The CDR3 DNA sequence: TGTGCCAGCAGCTTGTTCCAGAGTGGGGCCGAGCAGTACTTC. It specifies CASSLFQSGAEQYF.

V gene TRBV7-8 combines with J gene TRBJ2-3, with 12 bases matching TRBD2. The trim removed 5 bases at V and 2 bases at J, leaving 2 bases unmatched. The length of the CDR3 is 15 residues. CDR1 is SGHVS, CDR2 FQNEAQ, per germline. The CDR3 reads CASSRTSGITDTQYF. The DNA of the CDR3 is TGTGCCAGCAGCCGGACTAGCGGGATCACAGATACGCAGTATTTT.

The sample holds a few counts of this clone. The CDR3 is CASSSGLVNNEQFF. The CDR3 DNA is TGTGCCAGCAGCTCGGGACTAGTCAACAATGAGCAGTTCTTC. This sequence joins TRBV13 and TRBJ2-1, with 8 nucleotides matching TRBD2. Germline loops: CDR1 PRHDT, CDR2 FYEKMQ (reference sequence). V trimming: 4 bases; J trimming: 5 bases; junction bases outside the gene matches: 4. The CDR3 runs to 14 residues.

V gene TRBV27 combines with J gene TRBJ2-7; possible D gene TRBD2, 6 bases. Trimming pared 10 bases from V and 3 bases from J, leaving 16 bases between. The CDR3 is made up of 13 amino acids. Germline V CDR1 and CDR2: MNHEY, SMNVEV (reference sequence). The CDR3 DNA sequence: TGTGCCAACCTCCGGGACTCGCACTACGAGCAGTACTTC. Translation gives CANLRDSHYEQYF.

There are many counts of this clone. This rearrangement joins TRBV28 to TRBJ2-1; possibly TRBD2 for D (7 bases). This CDR3 comprises 14 residues. Trimming took 7 bases from V and 8 from J, leaving 18 bases between them. Germline V gene sequence: CDR1 MDHEN, CDR2 SYDVKM. CDR3 protein: CASISAGAEDEQFF. CDR3 DNA: TGTGCCAGCATCTCCGCGGGGGCGGAGGATGAGCAGTTCTTC.

Only a few counts were recorded for this clone. The chain recombines TRBV18 with TRBJ1-1; no clear D gene. Germline V gene data show CDR1 as KGHSH and CDR2 as LQKENI. The CDR3 has 12 residues. V was pared by 6 bases and J by 4 bases, with 9 bases between. The CDR3 DNA sequence: TGTGCCAGCTCGTTAATTCTCACTGAAGCTTTCTTT. Encoded protein: CASSLILTEAFF.

The chain combines TRBV14 with TRBJ2-1, with no clear D. V was pared by 2 bases and J by 1 base, with 9 bases between. The CDR3 contains 15 residues. Per germline, CDR1 SGHDN and CDR2 FVKESK. The CDR3 protein is CASSQPRRSYNEQFF. The CDR3 DNA reads TGTGCCAGCAGCCAACCCCGTCGTTCCTACAATGAGCAGTTCTTC.

The chain is built from TRBV7-3 and TRBJ2-2; tentatively, D is TRBD2 (5 bases). CDR3 length: 16 amino acids. The ends were cut back, 1 base at V and 5 bases at J, with 14 bases in the middle. In germline, CDR1 is SGHTA, CDR2 FQGTGA. CDR3 sequence reads: CASSLMAGSITGELFF. CDR3 nucleotide sequence: TGTGCCAGCAGCTTAATGGCGGGTAGCATAACCGGGGAGCTGTTTTTT.

V and J are TRBV5-1 and TRBJ1-1; a possible D gene is TRBD1 (6 bases). The CDR3 sequence is 13 residues long. Germline V gene lookup returns CDR1 SGHRS and CDR2 YFSETQ. V lost 0 bases to trimming and J lost 6 bases, with 9 bases between them. DNA of the CDR3: TGCGCCAGCAGCTTGGGGACAGTTGCTGAAGCTTTCTTT. Protein: CASSLGTVAEAFF.

Ten or more counts support this clone. The identical CDR3 is also encoded by other nucleotide sequences in the sample. The chain recombines TRBV5-1 with TRBJ2-5; 7 bases line up with TRBD1. CDR3 length equals 15 residues. V dropped 3 bases and J dropped 1; count of bases not matched to a gene: 6. Germline CDR1 SGHRS, CDR2 YFSETQ. CDR3 nucleotide sequence: TGCGCCAGCAGCTCCGACAGGGTCGGCCAAGAGACCCAGTACTTC. It codes for CASSSDRVGQETQYF.

The CDR3: CASSLNRGDYQPQHF. CDR3 in DNA: TGTGCCAGCAGTTTGAACAGGGGAGATTATCAGCCCCAGCATTTT. The chain recombines TRBV6-5 with TRBJ1-5, with 7 nucleotides matching TRBD1. Germline CDR1 reads MNHEY; CDR2 reads SVGAGI. The CDR3 sequence is 15 residues long. J gave up 5 bases and V 4 bases, and 8 bases lay outside the gene matches.